A selection of T cell receptor beta chains follows, all from one sample in a study of beta chain features in type 1 diabetes. Clones were sequenced by immunoSEQ multiplex PCR, and TCRdb holds only the in-frame ones, with some missing. This repertoire shows 350,000 to 450,000 clones, around an eighth found once; its top ten account for 0.0095% to 0.012%. The material sequenced was naive CD4+ T cells from blood. The receptors were gathered from a woman between 18 and 30 years old with type 1 diabetes. Both conserved end residues are part of each CDR3. The D gene is left open where the match is weak. Expanded clones get a size class; other rows say once, few or many, or leave the size out.

TRBV11-3	TRBJ1-2	NA	NA	TGTGCCAGCAGCCCCCCAGCATACCACGGGGTACAGGGCTACACCTTC	CASSPPAYHGVQGYTF
TRBV28	TRBJ2-2	NA	TRBD2	TGTGCCAGCAGTTTATGGCGAGCGGGAGCCGGGGAGCTGTTTTTT	CASSLWRAGAGELFF
TRBV9	TRBJ2-3	few	NA	TGTGCCAGCAGCGTAGAGTCCTACCCAGATACGCAGTATTTT	CASSVESYPDTQYF
TRBV6-5	TRBJ2-1	NA	NA	TGTGCCAGCAGTTACGCCCCCGGCAATGAGCAGTTCTTC	CASSYAPGNEQFF
TRBV11-3	TRBJ2-7	NA	NA	TGTGCCAGCAGCTTAGGTACTATGAACGAGCAGTACTTC	CASSLGTMNEQYF
TRBV5-1	TRBJ2-3	few	NA	TGCGCCAGCAGCTTGGACAGCGGGTACACAGATACGCAGTATTTT	CASSLDSGYTDTQYF
TRBV7-2	TRBJ2-5	NA	TRBD1	TGTGCCAGCAGCTTCGCCCGGGACAGGGGATTAGAGACCCAGTACTTC	CASSFARDRGLETQYF
TRBV7-9	TRBJ1-1	few	TRBD1	TGTGCCAGCACCCTCGAAGGACAGGTGGCTGGGGCTGAAGCTTTCTTT	CASTLEGQVAGAEAFF
TRBV5-4	TRBJ2-3	NA	NA	TGTGCCAGCCTAGGCACAGATACGCAGTATTTT	CASLGTDTQYF
TRBV7-7	TRBJ2-5	NA	NA	TGTGCTAGCAGCCCCGGGACACGCGGGGAGACCCAGTACTTC	CASSPGTRGETQYF
TRBV5-4	TRBJ2-7	NA	NA	TGTGCCAGCAGCCCTCTAGGGGTCCGCGAGCAGTACTTC	CASSPLGVREQYF
TRBV29-1	TRBJ1-2	few	NA	TGCAGCGTTGGGGAGTTTAACTATGGCTACACCTTC	CSVGEFNYGYTF
TRBV18	TRBJ1-4	few	NA	TGTGCCAGCTCACCTCGTACAACTAATGAAAAACTGTTTTTT	CASSPRTTNEKLFF
TRBV7-8	TRBJ2-3	NA	TRBD1	TGTGCCAGCAGTCGCAGGGGGCCCACAGATACGCAGTATTTT	CASSRRGPTDTQYF
TRBV7-3	TRBJ1-4	NA	TRBD1	TGTGCCAGCAGCCCAGGGGGGCGTGTGGAAAAACTGTTTTTT	CASSPGGRVEKLFF
TRBV20-1	TRBJ2-5	few	NA	TGCAGTGCCTCGCAAGAGACCCAGTACTTC	CSASQETQYF
TRBV30	TRBJ2-2	few	NA	TGTGCCTGGAGTGTACTTAAGACCGGGGAGCTGTTTTTT	CAWSVLKTGELFF
TRBV5-6	TRBJ2-5	NA	TRBD1	TGTGCCAGCAGCTTGGGGGGACAGGCGGGGAGAGAGACCCAGTACTTC	CASSLGGQAGRETQYF
TRBV15	TRBJ2-5	few	NA	TGTGCCACCGAGGCGGAGGAGGAGACCCAGTACTTC	CATEAEEETQYF
TRBV29-1	TRBJ1-3	few	NA	TGCAGCGTTGGCGGTGGCGGCTCTGGAAACACCATATATTTT	CSVGGGGSGNTIYF
TRBV15	TRBJ2-2	few	NA	TGTGCCACCAGCGCAAGGACTTTCACCGGGGAGCTGTTTTTT	CATSARTFTGELFF
TRBV5-1	TRBJ1-2	few	NA	TGCGCCAGCAGCTACATTACTGGGACGGGAGATGGCTACACCTTC	CASSYITGTGDGYTF
TRBV14	TRBJ1-4	once	NA	TGTGCCAGCAGCCAGTATAATGAAAAACTGTTTTTT	CASSQYNEKLFF
TRBV6-6	TRBJ2-5	NA	TRBD1	TGTGCCAGCACTGACAGGGTGGAGACCCAGTACTTC	CASTDRVETQYF
TRBV30	TRBJ2-1	NA	NA	TGTGCCTGGAAGGCGGACTCCTACAATGAGCAGTTCTTC	CAWKADSYNEQFF
TRBV5-1	TRBJ2-3	NA	TRBD1	TGCGCCAGCAGCTTCCGTGACAGGGTCCAATCAGATACGCAGTATTTT	CASSFRDRVQSDTQYF
TRBV2	TRBJ2-5	NA	NA	TGTGCCACGTCAGGGTGGGGGGTCCAAGAGACCCAGTACTTC	CATSGWGVQETQYF
TRBV5-1	TRBJ2-1	NA	TRBD2	TGCGCCAGCAGCTTGGAGGCTAGCGGGTCTAATGAGCAGTTCTTC	CASSLEASGSNEQFF
TRBV21-1	TRBJ2-7	NA	NA	TGTGCCAGCATCCCCGGGACAGGGTTTTTGGAGGGAACCTACGAGCAGTACTTC	CASIPGTGFLEGTYEQYF
TRBV2	TRBJ2-4	NA	TRBD1	TGTGCCAGCACGACAGGGGTCATGATTCAGTACTTC	CASTTGVMIQYF
TRBV9	TRBJ2-3	NA	NA	TGTGCCAGCAGCGTTACCGGCTTAAGCGGGACAGATACGCAGTATTTT	CASSVTGLSGTDTQYF
TRBV29-1	TRBJ2-7	few	NA	TGCAGCGTGGGGCGTGGCTACGAGCAGTACTTC	CSVGRGYEQYF
TRBV7-2	TRBJ1-5	NA	NA	TGTGCCAGCAGCCCCCTGCGGGTCTCCAATCAGCCCCAGCATTTT	CASSPLRVSNQPQHF
TRBV19	TRBJ1-2	NA	NA	TGTGCCAGTAGACCGGACGGACAGAACTATGGCTACACCTTC	CASRPDGQNYGYTF
TRBV6-5	TRBJ2-3	NA	NA	TGTGCCAGCAGTTACGGGACTCCATTCACAGATACGCAGTATTTT	CASSYGTPFTDTQYF
TRBV28	TRBJ2-3	NA	NA	TGTGCCAGCAGTTTTTGGAAGACAGGATTCACAGATACGCAGTATTTT	CASSFWKTGFTDTQYF
TRBV5-4	TRBJ2-2	NA	TRBD2	TGTGCCAGCAGCTTGCAACTAGCGGGAGCCGGGGAGCTGTTTTTT	CASSLQLAGAGELFF
TRBV5-4	TRBJ2-4	NA	NA	TGTGCCAGCAGCTTGAGAGGAGTAGCCAAAAACATTCAGTACTTC	CASSLRGVAKNIQYF
TRBV28	TRBJ2-3	few	NA	TGTGCCAGCAACACGCAAGTAGATACGCAGTATTTT	CASNTQVDTQYF
TRBV4-3	TRBJ2-3	NA	TRBD1	TGCGCCAGCAGCCTCGACAGGGTCTTTACAGATACGCAGTATTTT	CASSLDRVFTDTQYF
TRBV9	TRBJ2-1	few	NA	TGTGCCAGCAGCCCCCGGTGGGGGCGCAATGAGCAGTTCTTC	CASSPRWGRNEQFF
TRBV25-1	TRBJ2-5	NA	NA	TGTGCCAGCAGTGAATTTGCGGGAACGTACCAAGAGACCCAGTACTTC	CASSEFAGTYQETQYF
TRBV11-2	TRBJ2-6	few	NA	TGTGCCAGCACCCCAAATGGGGCCAACGTCCTGACTTTC	CASTPNGANVLTF
TRBV5-1	TRBJ2-7	NA	TRBD1	TGCGCCAGCCACGGACAGGGTTTCGAGTGGGAGCAGTACTTC	CASHGQGFEWEQYF
TRBV5-1	TRBJ2-1	few	TRBD2	TGCGCCAGCAGCTTGAGGGGACTAGCGGGAGTAGGTGAGCAGTTCTTC	CASSLRGLAGVGEQFF
TRBV29-1	TRBJ2-3	NA	NA	TGCAGCGTTGGGGGCAGGAACACAGATACGCAGTATTTT	CSVGGRNTDTQYF
TRBV15	TRBJ2-7	NA	NA	TGTGCCACCAGCAGAGGTCCCCCGGACGAGCAGTACTTC	CATSRGPPDEQYF
TRBV30	TRBJ2-1	once	NA	TGTGCCTGGAGGCGAACTAGCCGGGTATACAATGAGCAGTTCTTC	CAWRRTSRVYNEQFF
TRBV7-8	TRBJ1-4	few	NA	TGTGCCAGCAGCCGAGACAGCGAAAAACTGTTTTTT	CASSRDSEKLFF
TRBV7-6	TRBJ2-1	few	NA	TGTGCCAGCAGCCGACAGGGAGGCAATGAGCAGTTCTTC	CASSRQGGNEQFF
TRBV25-1	TRBJ2-7	NA	NA	TGTGCCAGCTCCACGCAGGGCTACTCCTACGAGCAGTACTTC	CASSTQGYSYEQYF
TRBV29-1	TRBJ1-1	NA	NA	TGCAGCGTTATAAAGGGGGACACTGAAGCTTTCTTT	CSVIKGDTEAFF
TRBV7-9	TRBJ2-5	NA	NA	TGTGCCAGCAGCTTAGAGTTGGCAGAGACCCAGTACTTC	CASSLELAETQYF
TRBV19	TRBJ2-1	few	TRBD2	TGTGCCTCCCGGCGGGGGGGTCAGTCGTACAATGAGCAGTTCTTC	CASRRGGQSYNEQFF
TRBV19	TRBJ2-7	few	TRBD2	TGTGCCAGTAGTCCCGGTCTAGCGGTCCCCTACGAGCAGTACTTC	CASSPGLAVPYEQYF
TRBV29-1	TRBJ1-5	few	NA	TGCAGCGCCGCCGACTTCGACAATCAGCCCCAGCATTTT	CSAADFDNQPQHF
TRBV7-2	TRBJ2-3	few	NA	TGTGCCAGCAGCCCCGTTCCGGATCGGGGTACGCAGTATTTT	CASSPVPDRGTQYF
TRBV19	TRBJ2-1	NA	NA	TGTGCCAGTAGTATTCAGGTGAATGAGCAGTTCTTC	CASSIQVNEQFF
TRBV5-4	TRBJ2-1	NA	TRBD2	TGTGCCAGCAGCACTCGACTAGCGGGAGGGGTTGAGCAGTTCTTC	CASSTRLAGGVEQFF